Below are 30 T cell receptor beta chains sequenced from a single sample in a study of T cells after yellow fever vaccination. MiXCR was run by TCRdb on the 5' RACE reads, yielding one entry per CDR3 protein. The data hold under 300,000 distinct CDR3 sequences, with 10% to 15% observed a single time. The sequencing used CD4+ T cells sorted from PBMCs, collected 45 days after the yellow fever booster vaccination. These receptors came from a man aged 25-45 years who received the YFV17D yellow fever vaccine.

The chain is built from TRBV11-2 and TRBJ1-5; 7 bases agree with TRBD1. From germline, CDR1 is SGHAT and CDR2 FQNNGV. This CDR3 is 17 amino acids long. V dropped 0 bases and J dropped 0; count of bases not matched to a gene: 5. This chain's CDR3 is CASSLDGTVNSNQPQHF. In DNA form, the CDR3 reads TGTGCCAGCAGCTTAGACGGGACAGTAAATAGCAATCAGCCCCAGCATTTT. The entire variable domain, with the rest obtained from reference TRBV11-2 and TRBJ1-5, is as follows: EAGVAQSPRYKIIEKRQSVAFWCNPISGHATLYWYQQILGQGPKLLIQFQNNGVVDDSQLPKDRFSAERLKGVDSTLKIQPAKLEDSAVYLCASSLDGTVNSNQPQHFGDGTRLSIL.

This clonotype has a handful of counts. The rearrangement uses TRBV20-1 and TRBJ2-7; 11 bases match TRBD2. The germline V gene has CDR1 DFQATT and CDR2 SNEGSKA (reference sequence). The CDR3 runs to 14 residues. V trimming: 6 bases; J trimming: 0 bases; junction bases outside the gene matches: 4. CDR3 nucleotide sequence: TGCAGTGCGGGGACTAGCGGATACTCCTACGAGCAGTACTTC. This translates into CSAGTSGYSYEQYF.

This clonotype was seen a few times. The rearrangement uses TRBV6-2 or TRBV6-3 and TRBJ2-7; D is unclear. The CDR3 length is 12 residues. V was trimmed by 7 bases and J by 2 bases, leaving 9 bases between them. Germline V lookup: CDR1 MNHEY, CDR2 SVGEGT. The CDR3 DNA is TGTGCCAGCACCGACAAGACCTACGAGCAGTACTTC. Translation gives CASTDKTYEQYF.

This clonotype was observed at least ten times. The V gene is TRBV7-2, the J gene TRBJ1-5, with D tentatively TRBD1 (5 bases). The CDR3 runs 13 residues. V dropped 4 bases and J dropped 5 bases, with 9 bases sitting between them. Germline V CDR1 and CDR2: SGHTA, FQGNSA. The CDR3 DNA sequence: TGTGCCAGCAGCTGGGGCCCTGATCAGCCCCAGCATTTT. Amino acid sequence: CASSWGPDQPQHF.

In its sample, this clonotype was seen a few times. The chain carries TRBV20-1 and TRBJ1-1, with unresolved D. Per germline, CDR1 DFQATT and CDR2 SNEGSKA (reference sequence). V dropped 4 bases and J dropped 4 bases, with 13 bases sitting between them. CDR3 size: 13 residues. As DNA, the CDR3 is TGCAGTGCTATATCAGGACCGATCACTGAAGCTTTCTTT. This gives the protein CSAISGPITEAFF.

The V and J genes are TRBV10-3 and TRBJ1-1; D not resolved. Trimming stripped 7 bases from V and 0 bases from J, with 21 bases between. CDR3 length: 17 amino acids. The germline CDR1 and CDR2 sequences are ENHRY and SYGVKD. CDR3 sequence: CAIIKRHGDWVNTEAFF. CDR3 coding DNA: TGTGCCATCATCAAACGACACGGAGACTGGGTGAACACTGAAGCTTTCTTT.

V and J are TRBV12-3 or TRBV12-4 and TRBJ2-7, with D hard to call. The CDR3 has 13 amino acids. Trimming took off 6 bases at V and 5 bases at J, with 14 bases between the two ends. The CDR3 spells CASSQNRRDEQYF. The CDR3 DNA is TGTGCCAGCAGCCAAAACCGAAGGGACGAGCAGTACTTC.

This clonotype was picked up one time. The chain uses TRBV12-3 or TRBV12-4 and TRBJ2-7; 7 nucleotides align to TRBD2. The CDR3 has 14 residues. V lost 3 bases, J lost 5 bases, and 7 bases stayed unmatched. CDR3 nucleotides: TGTGCCAGCAGTTTGCGGCGGGAGTTGGACGAGCAGTACTTC. Encoded protein: CASSLRRELDEQYF.

This clonotype was picked up a small number of times. The rearrangement uses TRBV20-1 and TRBJ2-1; 7 bases align to TRBD1. Germline trimming cut 3 bases from V and 8 bases from J; bases unmatched to any gene: 10. There are 14 residues in the CDR3. In germline, CDR1 is DFQATT, CDR2 SNEGSKA (reference sequence). The CDR3 coding sequence is TGCAGTGCTAGCCAAGACAGGGTTAGGGATGAGCAGTTCTTC. Protein product: CSASQDRVRDEQFF.

CDR3 amino acids: CASSPTLAADYNEQFF. The CDR3 DNA sequence: TGTGCCAGCAGCCCGACCCTAGCGGCCGATTACAATGAGCAGTTCTTC. V gene TRBV7-2 combines with J gene TRBJ2-1; 7 nucleotides line up with TRBD2. The CDR3 totals 16 residues. The V gene end was trimmed by 5 bases and the J gene end by 4 bases; junction bases not matched to a gene: 11. CDR1 is SGHTA and CDR2 is FQGNSA in the germline V gene.

This clonotype came up a few times. The chain combines TRBV20-1 with TRBJ1-6; no firm D call. The V and J ends lost 5 bases and 1 base respectively, with 6 bases between them. Germline values: CDR1 DFQATT, CDR2 SNEGSKA (reference sequence). The CDR3 runs 13 residues. The CDR3 loop reads CSAPKSYNSPLHF. The CDR3 DNA is TGCAGTGCTCCGAAATCCTATAATTCACCCCTCCACTTT.

The chain's CDR3 is CASSPTSGGLYEQYF. In nucleotides, the CDR3 is TGTGCCAGCAGTCCGACTAGCGGCGGTCTTTACGAGCAGTACTTC. This sequence joins TRBV5-6 and TRBJ2-7; TRBD2 matches at 9 bases. Germline V gene data show CDR1 as SGHDT and CDR2 as YYEEEE. This CDR3 has 15 residues. Trimming removed 5 bases from V and 4 bases from J; junction bases left unmatched: 10.

The chain recombines TRBV7-2 with TRBJ2-1; D is tentatively TRBD1 or TRBD2 (5 bases each). CDR1 is SGHTA and CDR2 is FQGNSA in the germline V gene. V dropped 1 base and J dropped 4 bases, with 11 bases sitting between them. This CDR3 spans 15 amino acids. The CDR3 DNA sequence: TGTGCCAGCAGCTTAGGGTGGGGACGGTACAATGAGCAGTTCTTC. It translates to CASSLGWGRYNEQFF. The full variable domain, its missing parts supplied by reference TRBV7-2 and TRBJ2-1, is GAGVSQSPSNKVTEKGKDVELRCDPISGHTALYWYRQSLGQGLEFLIYFQGNSAPDKSGLPSDRFSAERTGGSVSTLTIQRTQQEDSAVYLCASSLGWGRYNEQFFGPGTRLTVL.

The chain employs TRBV20-1 and TRBJ2-3, with 12 bases aligning to TRBD2. The CDR3 has 15 amino acids. The V gene's germline CDR1 is DFQATT and CDR2 SNEGSKA (reference sequence). V trimming: 8 bases; J trimming: 2 bases; junction bases outside the gene matches: 8. As DNA, the CDR3 is TGCAGTACGAGACTAGCGGGAGTTAACACAGATACGCAGTATTTT. Its protein is CSTRLAGVNTDTQYF.

The chain joins TRBV7-9 to TRBJ1-1, with TRBD1 matching over 7 bases. CDR3 length: 17 amino acids. The V segment lost 5 bases and the J segment 2 bases; nucleotides outside the gene matches: 14. Per the germline V gene, CDR1 is SEHNR and CDR2 is FQNEAQ (reference sequence). CDR3 residues: CASSPTGRGRGNTEAFF. The DNA for the CDR3 is TGTGCCAGCAGCCCCACTGGCAGGGGGAGGGGAAACACTGAAGCTTTCTTT.

This clonotype was seen more than once but under ten times. The chain couples TRBV6-2 or TRBV6-3 to TRBJ2-5, with D tentatively TRBD1 (5 bases). Germline V CDR1 and CDR2: MNHEY, SVGEGT. Trimming left V 6 bases short and J 5 bases short, with 16 bases between. The CDR3 spans 14 residues. CDR3 amino acids: CASSRPVGAETQYF. The DNA for the CDR3 is TGTGCCAGCAGCAGACCAGTTGGGGCGGAGACCCAGTACTTC.

This sequence joins TRBV10-3 and TRBJ2-5; 9 nucleotides match TRBD2. With V trimmed by 4 bases and J by 2 bases, 2 bases remained unmatched. The CDR3 covers 14 residues. Germline CDR1 is ENHRY and CDR2 is SYGVKD. CDR3 amino acids: CAISGGLAQETQYF. The CDR3 DNA follows: TGTGCCATCAGTGGGGGACTAGCACAAGAGACCCAGTACTTC.

This clonotype was counted only a few times. This chain uses TRBV6-5 with TRBJ2-1, with D possibly matching TRBD1 (5 bases). The germline V gene has CDR1 MNHEY and CDR2 SVGAGI. The CDR3 extends over 16 amino acids. V lost 0 bases and J 2 bases, leaving 11 bases between the germline ends. CDR3 region: CASSYSTEIAYNEQFF. The CDR3 DNA follows: TGTGCCAGCAGTTACTCGACAGAGATCGCCTACAATGAGCAGTTCTTC.

The CDR3: CASSSTSGSQETQYF. The CDR3 DNA reads as TGTGCCAGCAGTTCGACTAGCGGGAGCCAAGAGACCCAGTACTTC. The chain joins TRBV7-2 to TRBJ2-5, with 12 bases identical to TRBD2. CDR1 and CDR2 (germline): SGHTA, FQGNSA. The V gene end was trimmed by 6 bases and the J gene end by 1 base; junction bases not matched to a gene: 3. The length of the CDR3 is 15 residues. Full variable domain (remainder filled in from reference TRBV7-2 and TRBJ2-5): GAGVSQSPSNKVTEKGKDVELRCDPISGHTALYWYRQSLGQGLEFLIYFQGNSAPDKSGLPSDRFSAERTGGSVSTLTIQRTQQEDSAVYLCASSSTSGSQETQYFGPGTRLLVL.

The chain's CDR3 is CASSLGNVNEQFF. The CDR3, as DNA: TGCGCCAGCAGCTTGGGAAACGTCAATGAGCAGTTCTTC. V usage is TRBV5-1 and J usage is TRBJ2-1; D not certain. With 0 bases removed from V and 6 bases from J, the gap between germline ends came to 7 bases. The CDR3 is made up of 13 amino acids. Germline loops: CDR1 SGHRS, CDR2 YFSETQ.

A few counts support this clonotype. The chain uses TRBV15 and TRBJ1-4; 7 nucleotides match TRBD1. Germline V lookup: CDR1 LNHNV, CDR2 YYDKDF (reference sequence). J lost 7 bases, V lost 5 bases, and 10 bases had no gene match. The CDR3 runs to 15 residues. This CDR3 is CATSSRQGVGEKLFF. DNA of the CDR3: TGTGCCACCAGCTCCCGACAGGGAGTGGGTGAAAAACTGTTTTTT.

This clonotype was seen at least ten times. The chain carries TRBV29-1 and TRBJ2-5; D is unresolved. Germline V gives CDR1 SQVTM, CDR2 ANQGSEA. There are 12 residues in the CDR3. Trimming cost V 7 bases and J 4 bases, with 13 bases left between them. CDR3 DNA sequence: TGCAGCGGGGTTTCGGGTTCAGAGACCCAGTACTTC. It encodes CSGVSGSETQYF.

The rearrangement uses TRBV6-1 and TRBJ2-3; TRBD2 aligns across 8 bases. V shed 6 bases, J shed 0 bases, and the junction held 2 bases outside the gene matches. The CDR3 contains 14 residues. CDR1 and CDR2 from the germline V gene are MNHNS and SASEGT. DNA of the CDR3: TGTGCCAGCAGAGGACTAGCTAGCACAGATACGCAGTATTTT. As protein: CASRGLASTDTQYF.

This clonotype came up a few times. The chain combines TRBV20-1 with TRBJ2-7; perhaps D is TRBD1 or TRBD2 (6 bases each). The CDR3 consists of 14 residues. V was pared by 6 bases and J by 6 bases, with 21 bases between. Per the germline V gene, CDR1 is DFQATT and CDR2 is SNEGSKA (reference sequence). In DNA form, the CDR3 reads TGCAGTGCGAGGCTAGCGCAGGGGCCCGGCGAGCAGTACTTC. As protein: CSARLAQGPGEQYF.

The chain has TRBV20-1 and TRBJ2-1, with D possibly being TRBD2 (6 bases). The CDR3 contains 12 residues. Germline V gene sequence: CDR1 DFQATT, CDR2 SNEGSKA (reference sequence). The V and J ends lost 6 bases and 5 bases respectively, with 11 bases between them. In nucleotides, the CDR3 is TGCAGTGCAGATGGACTAAACAATGAGCAGTTCTTC. Protein sequence: CSADGLNNEQFF.

This clonotype came up a few times. The chain employs TRBV5-1 and TRBJ2-2; D may be TRBD2 (5 bases). V was clipped by 4 bases and J by 2 bases, with 12 bases between them. Germline V gene data show CDR1 as SGHRS and CDR2 as YFSETQ. This CDR3 spans 15 amino acids. CDR3 nucleotides: TGCGCCAGCAGCGAGTCGGCTAGCAACACCGGGGAGCTGTTTTTT. Protein product: CASSESASNTGELFF.

There are a few counts of this clonotype. The V and J genes are TRBV9 and TRBJ2-5; tentative D call: TRBD2 (6 bases). V was clipped by 3 bases and J by 1 base, with 13 bases between them. The CDR3 has 15 amino acids. Germline V lookup: CDR1 SGDLS, CDR2 YYNGEE. The CDR3 DNA is TGTGCCAGCAGCGCAATTAGCGGCACCCAAGAGACCCAGTACTTC. This sequence encodes CASSAISGTQETQYF.

This clonotype came up many times. J is TRBJ2-5 and V is TRBV5-1; 9 positions match TRBD1. Trimming took 0 bases from V and 4 from J; bases not matched to a gene: 1. The V gene's germline CDR1 is SGHRS and CDR2 YFSETQ. The CDR3 runs 14 residues. The CDR3 DNA reads as TGCGCCAGCAGCTTGGAGGGACAGGGAGAGACCCAGTACTTC. As protein: CASSLEGQGETQYF.

There are a few counts of this clonotype. The rearrangement links TRBV20-1 to TRBJ2-7; D gene uncertain. The CDR3 runs 12 residues. The ends were cut back, 6 bases at V and 4 bases at J, with 13 bases in the middle. CDR1 DFQATT and CDR2 SNEGSKA come from the germline V gene (reference sequence). The CDR3, as DNA: TGCAGTGCCCCGGACGGAACTTACGAGCAGTACTTC. Encoded protein: CSAPDGTYEQYF.

This clonotype was recorded a few times. The chain links TRBV5-1 to TRBJ2-1, with TRBD2 matching over 9 bases. The V gene end was trimmed by 6 bases and the J gene end by 6 bases; junction bases not matched to a gene: 10. Germline values: CDR1 SGHRS, CDR2 YFSETQ. CDR3 length: 15 amino acids. The CDR3 loop reads CASNPPGLAGNEQFF. The CDR3 DNA follows: TGCGCCAGCAACCCACCGGGACTAGCAGGCAATGAGCAGTTCTTC.